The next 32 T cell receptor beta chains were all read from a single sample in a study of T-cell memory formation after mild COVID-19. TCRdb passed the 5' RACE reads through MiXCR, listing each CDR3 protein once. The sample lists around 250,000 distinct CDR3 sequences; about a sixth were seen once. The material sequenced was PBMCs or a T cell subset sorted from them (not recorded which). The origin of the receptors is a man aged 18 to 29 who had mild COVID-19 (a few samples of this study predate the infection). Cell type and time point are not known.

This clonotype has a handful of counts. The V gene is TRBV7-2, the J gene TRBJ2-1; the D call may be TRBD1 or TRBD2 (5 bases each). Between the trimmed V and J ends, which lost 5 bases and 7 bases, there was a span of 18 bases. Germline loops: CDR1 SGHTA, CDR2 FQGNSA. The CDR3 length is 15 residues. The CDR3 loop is CASSLSGATTNEQFF. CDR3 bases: TGTGCCAGCAGCCTCTCCGGGGCTACGACTAATGAGCAGTTCTTC. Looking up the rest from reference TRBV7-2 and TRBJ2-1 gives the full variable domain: GAGVSQSPSNKVTEKGKDVELRCDPISGHTALYWYRQSLGQGLEFLIYFQGNSAPDKSGLPSDRFSAERTGGSVSTLTIQRTQQEDSAVYLCASSLSGATTNEQFFGPGTRLTVL.

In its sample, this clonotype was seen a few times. The CDR3 loop is CASSESMAQYF. The CDR3 bases are TGCGCCAGCAGTGAGTCAATGGCCCAGTACTTC. The rearrangement joins TRBV10-2 to TRBJ2-5; D is unresolved. This CDR3 has 11 residues. The germline V and J ends were trimmed by 0 bases and 9 bases, with 5 bases remaining between them. CDR1 and CDR2 (germline): WSHSY, SAAADI.

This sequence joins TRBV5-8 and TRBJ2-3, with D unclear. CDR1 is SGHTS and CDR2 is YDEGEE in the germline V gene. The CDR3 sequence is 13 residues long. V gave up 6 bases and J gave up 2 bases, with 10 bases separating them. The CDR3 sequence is CASNGVTTDTQYF. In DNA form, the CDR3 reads TGTGCCAGCAATGGGGTGACCACAGATACGCAGTATTTT.

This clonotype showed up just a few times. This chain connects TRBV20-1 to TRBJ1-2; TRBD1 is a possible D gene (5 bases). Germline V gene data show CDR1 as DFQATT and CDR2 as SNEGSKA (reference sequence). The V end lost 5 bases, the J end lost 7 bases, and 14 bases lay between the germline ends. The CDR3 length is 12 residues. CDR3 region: CSAPLAGLGYTF. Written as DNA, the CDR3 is TGCAGTGCTCCTCTTGCGGGGCTTGGCTACACCTTC.

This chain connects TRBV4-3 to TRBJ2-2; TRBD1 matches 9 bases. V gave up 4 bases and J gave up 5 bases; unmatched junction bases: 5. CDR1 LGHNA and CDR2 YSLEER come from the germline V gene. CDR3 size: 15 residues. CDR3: CASSPAGTGTGELFF. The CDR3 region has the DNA TGCGCCAGCAGCCCAGCCGGGACAGGGACCGGGGAGCTGTTTTTT.

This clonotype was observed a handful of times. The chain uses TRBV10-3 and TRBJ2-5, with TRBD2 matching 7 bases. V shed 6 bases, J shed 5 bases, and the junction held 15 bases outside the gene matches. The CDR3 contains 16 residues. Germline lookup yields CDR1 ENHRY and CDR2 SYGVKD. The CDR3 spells CAISPTLGGGRETQYF. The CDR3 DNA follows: TGTGCCATCAGCCCCACCTTAGGCGGGGGTCGGGAGACCCAGTACTTC.

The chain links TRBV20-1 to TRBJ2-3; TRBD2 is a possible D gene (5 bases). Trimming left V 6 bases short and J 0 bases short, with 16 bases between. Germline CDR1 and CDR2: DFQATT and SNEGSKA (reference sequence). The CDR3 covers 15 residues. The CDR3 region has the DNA TGCAGTGCGCTTTCACTAGGAACTAGCACAGATACGCAGTATTTT. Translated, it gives CSALSLGTSTDTQYF.

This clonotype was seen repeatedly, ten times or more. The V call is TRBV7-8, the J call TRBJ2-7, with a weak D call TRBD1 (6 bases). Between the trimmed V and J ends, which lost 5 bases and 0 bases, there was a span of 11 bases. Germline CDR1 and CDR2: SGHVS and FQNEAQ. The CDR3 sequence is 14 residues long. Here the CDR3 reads CASSPTGSSYEQYF. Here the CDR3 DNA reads TGTGCCAGCAGCCCAACAGGGAGCTCCTACGAGCAGTACTTC.

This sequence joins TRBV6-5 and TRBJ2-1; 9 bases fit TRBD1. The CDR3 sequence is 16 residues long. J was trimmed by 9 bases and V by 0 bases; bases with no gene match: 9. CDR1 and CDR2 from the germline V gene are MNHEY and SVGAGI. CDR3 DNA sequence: TGTGCCAGCAGTTACTCGAAGGGACAGGGTGTTCGTGAGCAGTTCTTC. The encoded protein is CASSYSKGQGVREQFF.

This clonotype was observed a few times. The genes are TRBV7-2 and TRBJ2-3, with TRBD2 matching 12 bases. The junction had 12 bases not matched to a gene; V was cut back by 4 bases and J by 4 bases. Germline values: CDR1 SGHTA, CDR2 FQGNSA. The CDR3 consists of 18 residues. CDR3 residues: CASSSVRTSGATADTQYF. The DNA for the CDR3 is TGTGCCAGCAGCTCCGTAAGGACTAGCGGGGCGACGGCAGATACGCAGTATTTT.

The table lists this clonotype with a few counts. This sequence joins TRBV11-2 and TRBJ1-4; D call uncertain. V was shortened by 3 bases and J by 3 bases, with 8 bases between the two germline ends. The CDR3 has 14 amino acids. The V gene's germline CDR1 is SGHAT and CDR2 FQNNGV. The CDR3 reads CASSFWVSNEKLFF. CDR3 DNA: TGTGCCAGCAGCTTTTGGGTCTCTAATGAAAAACTGTTTTTT.

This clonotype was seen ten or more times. Here the CDR3 DNA reads TGTGCCAGCAGCCAAGATTCGGGGGTCAACACAGATACGCAGTATTTT. Amino acids: CASSQDSGVNTDTQYF. The V call is TRBV4-2, the J call TRBJ2-3; possibly TRBD2 for D (6 bases). Deletions cut 0 bases from V and 2 bases from J, with 12 bases between. CDR3 length: 16 residues. Per germline, CDR1 LGHNA and CDR2 YNFKEQ.

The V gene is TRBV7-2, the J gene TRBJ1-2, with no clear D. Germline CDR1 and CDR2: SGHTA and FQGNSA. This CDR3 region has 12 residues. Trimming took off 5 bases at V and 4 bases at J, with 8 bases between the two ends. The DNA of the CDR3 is TGTGCCAGCAGCGAGATAGGCTATGGCTACACCTTC. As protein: CASSEIGYGYTF.

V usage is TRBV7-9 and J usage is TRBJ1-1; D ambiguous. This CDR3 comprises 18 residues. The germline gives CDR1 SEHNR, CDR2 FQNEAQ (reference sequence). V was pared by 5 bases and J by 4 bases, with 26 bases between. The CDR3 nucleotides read TGTGCCAGCAGCCCCCCTGAGGGCCTACTGGTGTGGAGCACTGAAGCTTTCTTT. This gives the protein CASSPPEGLLVWSTEAFF.

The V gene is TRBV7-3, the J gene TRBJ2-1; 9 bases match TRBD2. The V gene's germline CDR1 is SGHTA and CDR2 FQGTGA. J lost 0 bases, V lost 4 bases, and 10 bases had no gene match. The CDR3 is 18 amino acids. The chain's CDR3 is CASSSRPRGGSSYNEQFF. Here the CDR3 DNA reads TGTGCCAGCAGCTCCCGTCCGCGGGGGGGTAGCTCCTACAATGAGCAGTTCTTC.

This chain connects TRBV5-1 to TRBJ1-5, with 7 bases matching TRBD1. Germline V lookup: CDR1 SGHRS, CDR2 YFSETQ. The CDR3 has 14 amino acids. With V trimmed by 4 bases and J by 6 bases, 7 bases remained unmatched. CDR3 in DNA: TGCGCCAGCAGCCTCGACAGGGAGGGTCAGCCCCAGCATTTT. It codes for CASSLDREGQPQHF.

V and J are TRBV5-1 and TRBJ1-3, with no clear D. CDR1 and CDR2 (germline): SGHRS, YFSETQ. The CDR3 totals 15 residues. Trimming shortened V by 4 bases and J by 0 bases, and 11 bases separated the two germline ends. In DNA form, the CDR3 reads TGCGCCAGCAGCGCCGGAGAGAGCTCTGGAAACACCATATATTTT. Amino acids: CASSAGESSGNTIYF. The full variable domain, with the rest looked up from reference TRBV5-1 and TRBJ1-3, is KAGVTQTPRYLIKTRGQQVTLSCSPISGHRSVSWYQQTPGQGLQFLFEYFSETQRNKGNFPGRFSGRQFSNSRSEMNVSTLELGDSALYLCASSAGESSGNTIYFGEGSWLTVV.

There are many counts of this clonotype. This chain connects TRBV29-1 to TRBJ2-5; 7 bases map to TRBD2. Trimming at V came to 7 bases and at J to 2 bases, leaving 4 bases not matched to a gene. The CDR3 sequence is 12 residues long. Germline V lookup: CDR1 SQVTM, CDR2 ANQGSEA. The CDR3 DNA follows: TGCAGCGGGGGGGGGTCACAAGAGACCCAGTACTTC. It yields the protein CSGGGSQETQYF. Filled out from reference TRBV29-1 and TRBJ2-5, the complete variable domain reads SAVISQKPSRDICQRGTSLTIQCQVDSQVTMMFWYRQQPGQSLTLIATANQGSEATYESGFVIDKFPISRPNLTFSTLTVSNMSPEDSSIYLCSGGGSQETQYFGPGTRLLVL.

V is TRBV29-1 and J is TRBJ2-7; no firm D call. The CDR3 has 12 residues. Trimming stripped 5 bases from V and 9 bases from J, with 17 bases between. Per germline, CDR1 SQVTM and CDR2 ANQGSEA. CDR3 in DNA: TGCAGCGTTTCAACGGACGGATTAGGGCAGTACGTC. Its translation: CSVSTDGLGQYV.

Here the CDR3 DNA reads TGTGCCAGCAGCCAAGATCGAGCGGGGGGACGCACAGATACGCAGTATTTT. It translates to CASSQDRAGGRTDTQYF. The chain combines TRBV3-1 with TRBJ2-3, with 9 bases that match TRBD2. The length of the CDR3 is 17 residues. Germline V gene data show CDR1 as LGHDT and CDR2 as YNNKEL (reference sequence). Trimming cost V 0 bases and J 1 base; bases outside gene matches: 5.

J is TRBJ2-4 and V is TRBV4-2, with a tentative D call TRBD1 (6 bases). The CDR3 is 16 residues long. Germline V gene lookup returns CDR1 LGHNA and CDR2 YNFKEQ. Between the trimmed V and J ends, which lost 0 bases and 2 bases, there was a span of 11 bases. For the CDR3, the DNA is TGTGCCAGCAGCCAAGAAGAAACAGGGACCAAAAACATTCAGTACTTC. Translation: CASSQEETGTKNIQYF.

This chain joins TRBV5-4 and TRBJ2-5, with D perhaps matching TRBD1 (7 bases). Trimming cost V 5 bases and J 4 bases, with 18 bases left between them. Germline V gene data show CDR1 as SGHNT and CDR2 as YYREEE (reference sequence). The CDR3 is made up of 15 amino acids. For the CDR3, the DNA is TGTGCCAGCAGGCATCAGACAGGGCGGGGAGAGACCCAGTACTTC. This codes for CASRHQTGRGETQYF.

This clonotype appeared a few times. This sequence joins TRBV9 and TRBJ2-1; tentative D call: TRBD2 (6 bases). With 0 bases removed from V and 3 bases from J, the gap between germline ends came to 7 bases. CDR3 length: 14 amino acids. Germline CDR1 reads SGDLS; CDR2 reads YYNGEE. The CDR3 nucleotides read TGTGCCAGCAGCGTAGACGGGGGCTACAATGAGCAGTTCTTC. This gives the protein CASSVDGGYNEQFF.

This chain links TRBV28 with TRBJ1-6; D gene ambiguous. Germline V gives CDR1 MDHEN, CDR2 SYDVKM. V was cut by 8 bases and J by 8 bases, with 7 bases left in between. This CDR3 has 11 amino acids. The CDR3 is CASGRDSPLHF. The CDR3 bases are TGTGCCAGCGGCCGTGATTCACCCCTCCACTTT.

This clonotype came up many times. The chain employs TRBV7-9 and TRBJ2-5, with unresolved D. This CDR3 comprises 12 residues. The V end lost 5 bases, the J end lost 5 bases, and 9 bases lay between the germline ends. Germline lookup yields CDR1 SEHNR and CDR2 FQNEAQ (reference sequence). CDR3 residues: CASSPTWETQYF. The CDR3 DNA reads TGTGCCAGCAGCCCAACGTGGGAGACCCAGTACTTC.

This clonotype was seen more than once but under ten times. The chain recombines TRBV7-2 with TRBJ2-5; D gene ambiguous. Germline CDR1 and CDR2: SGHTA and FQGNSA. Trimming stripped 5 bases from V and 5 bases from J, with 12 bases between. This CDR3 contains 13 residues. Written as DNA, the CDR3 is TGTGCCAGCAGCCCGTATACGAGGGAGACCCAGTACTTC. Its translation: CASSPYTRETQYF. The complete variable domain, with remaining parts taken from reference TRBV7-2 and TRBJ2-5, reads GAGVSQSPSNKVTEKGKDVELRCDPISGHTALYWYRQSLGQGLEFLIYFQGNSAPDKSGLPSDRFSAERTGGSVSTLTIQRTQQEDSAVYLCASSPYTRETQYFGPGTRLLVL.

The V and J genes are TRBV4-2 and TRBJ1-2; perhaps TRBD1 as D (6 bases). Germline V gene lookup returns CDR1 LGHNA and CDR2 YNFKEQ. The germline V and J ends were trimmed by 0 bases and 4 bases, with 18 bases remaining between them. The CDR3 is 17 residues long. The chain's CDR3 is CASSQDVRSGGGYGYTF. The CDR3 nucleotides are TGTGCCAGCAGCCAAGATGTGCGGTCCGGAGGGGGCTATGGCTACACCTTC.

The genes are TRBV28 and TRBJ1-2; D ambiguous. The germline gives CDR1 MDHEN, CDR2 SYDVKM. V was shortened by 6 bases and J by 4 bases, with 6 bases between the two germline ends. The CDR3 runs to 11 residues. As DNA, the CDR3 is TGTGCCAGCAGGGGCGGCTATGGCTACACCTTC. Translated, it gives CASRGGYGYTF.

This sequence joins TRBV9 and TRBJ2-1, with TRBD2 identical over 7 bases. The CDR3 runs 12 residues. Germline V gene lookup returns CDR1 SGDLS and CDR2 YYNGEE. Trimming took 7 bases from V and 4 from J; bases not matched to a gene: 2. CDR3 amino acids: CASGEGYNEQFF. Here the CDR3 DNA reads TGTGCCAGCGGGGAGGGGTACAATGAGCAGTTCTTC.

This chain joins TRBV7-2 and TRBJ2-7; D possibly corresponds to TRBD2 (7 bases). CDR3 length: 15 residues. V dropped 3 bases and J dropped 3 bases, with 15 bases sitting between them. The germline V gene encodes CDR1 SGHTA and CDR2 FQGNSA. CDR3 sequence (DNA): TGTGCCAGCAGCTTGGCTTGGGGGGGGCGCTACGAGCAGTACTTC. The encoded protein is CASSLAWGGRYEQYF.

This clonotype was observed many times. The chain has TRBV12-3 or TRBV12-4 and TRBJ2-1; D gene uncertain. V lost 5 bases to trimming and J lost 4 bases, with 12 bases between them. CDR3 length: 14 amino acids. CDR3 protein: CASSPDGRYNEQFF. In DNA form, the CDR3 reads TGTGCCAGCAGTCCGGACGGGCGATACAATGAGCAGTTCTTC.

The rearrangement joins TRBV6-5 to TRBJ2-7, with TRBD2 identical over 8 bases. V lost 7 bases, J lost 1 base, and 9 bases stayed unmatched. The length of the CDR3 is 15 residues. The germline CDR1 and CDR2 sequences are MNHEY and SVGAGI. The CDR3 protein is CASTYSVAGSYEQYF. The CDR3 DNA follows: TGTGCCAGCACCTACTCGGTAGCGGGGTCCTACGAGCAGTACTTC.